Following are 19 T cell receptor beta chains from one sample sequenced in a study of cytomegalovirus exposure and HLA in healthy donors. PCR was performed using 60 Vbeta and 13 Jbeta primers. Method: immunoSEQ multiplex PCR; TCRdb's copy keeps in-frame clones and lacks some. The sample yields some 170,000 clones, roughly 79% seen once. The sequencing input was PBMCs. The receptors were sampled from a woman in her late teens or twenties in good health and CMV-seropositive.

This clone has only a few counts. The chain combines TRBV6-5 with TRBJ1-5; D is ambiguous. Germline V gene lookup returns CDR1 MNHEY and CDR2 SVGAGI. The V gene lost 5 bases and the J gene lost 7 bases, with 12 bases spanning the gap. The CDR3 runs to 13 residues. This CDR3 reads CASSRATRQPQHF. Written as DNA, the CDR3 is TGTGCCAGCAGTCGAGCGACCAGACAGCCCCAGCATTTT.

The gene calls are TRBV5-4 and TRBJ2-3, with TRBD1 as a possible D gene (5 bases). V was shortened by 3 bases and J by 3 bases, with 8 bases between the two germline ends. Germline V gene data show CDR1 as SGHNT and CDR2 as YYREEE (reference sequence). The CDR3 is 13 residues long. The CDR3 DNA reads TGTGCCAGCAGCTCCCAGGGTACAGATACGCAGTATTTT. As protein: CASSSQGTDTQYF.

V usage is TRBV7-2 and J usage is TRBJ2-7; 11 nucleotides line up with TRBD2. Germline loops: CDR1 SGHTA, CDR2 FQGNSA. Unmatched junction bases numbered 7, after V lost 5 bases and J lost 4 bases. This CDR3 is 15 amino acids long. Here the CDR3 DNA reads TGTGCCAGCAGCACACTAGCGGGGGAGCAATACGAGCAGTACTTC. It specifies CASSTLAGEQYEQYF.

V is TRBV19 and J is TRBJ1-6; TRBD1 aligns across 7 bases. Germline V gene sequence: CDR1 LNHDA, CDR2 SQIVND (reference sequence). The ends lost 8 bases at V and 5 bases at J; junction bases unmatched: 6. The CDR3 has 14 residues. CDR3 nucleotides: TGTGCCAGTGGCACAGGGGAGGATAATTCACCCCTCCACTTT. Protein product: CASGTGEDNSPLHF.

This sequence joins TRBV19 and TRBJ1-6; unclear D gene. Germline V gene sequence: CDR1 LNHDA, CDR2 SQIVND (reference sequence). This CDR3 region has 13 residues. Trimming took 3 bases from V and 6 from J, leaving 6 bases between them. The CDR3 bases are TGTGCCAGTAGTATTGGGCCTAATTCACCCCTCCACTTT. It yields the protein CASSIGPNSPLHF.

This clone has more than one count but fewer than ten. The rearrangement joins TRBV5-4 to TRBJ1-2; maybe TRBD1 (5 bases). The germline V and J ends were trimmed by 5 bases and 0 bases, with 8 bases remaining between them. The CDR3 loop spans 13 amino acids. The germline gives CDR1 SGHNT, CDR2 YYREEE (reference sequence). The CDR3 loop is CASRRQTNYGYTF. As DNA, the CDR3 is TGTGCCAGCAGAAGACAGACTAACTATGGCTACACCTTC.

This clone is a singleton in its sample. The chain is built from TRBV29-1 and TRBJ2-2; TRBD1 agrees at 8 bases. CDR3 length equals 13 residues. The germline gives CDR1 SQVTM, CDR2 ANQGSEA. Trimming at V came to 7 bases and at J to 4 bases, leaving 5 bases not matched to a gene. The CDR3 DNA sequence: TGCAGCGGTACGGGACAGGCCACCGGGGAGCTGTTTTTT. This encodes CSGTGQATGELFF.

The chain has TRBV19 and TRBJ1-5; possible D gene TRBD1, 5 bases. The CDR3 sequence is 13 residues long. Germline V lookup: CDR1 LNHDA, CDR2 SQIVND (reference sequence). The V gene lost 5 bases and the J gene lost 5 bases, with 10 bases spanning the gap. The CDR3 bases are TGTGCCAGTAGTTCGCAGGGCGATCAGCCCCAGCATTTT. Translated, it gives CASSSQGDQPQHF.

The rearrangement uses TRBV5-4 and TRBJ2-5, with 7 bases aligning to TRBD2. Germline V gene sequence: CDR1 SGHNT, CDR2 YYREEE (reference sequence). This CDR3 has 14 amino acids. With V trimmed by 1 base and J by 3 bases, 3 bases remained unmatched. CDR3 DNA sequence: TGTGCCAGCAGCTTGAGTCTAGCGGAAGAGACCCAGTACTTC. Amino acid sequence: CASSLSLAEETQYF.

The chain employs TRBV19 and TRBJ2-6, with D perhaps TRBD2 (5 bases). The CDR3 runs to 14 residues. V was shortened by 6 bases and J by 0 bases, with 6 bases between the two germline ends. Per germline, CDR1 LNHDA and CDR2 SQIVND (reference sequence). CDR3: CASREDSGANVLTF. In nucleotides, the CDR3 is TGTGCCAGTAGGGAGGACTCTGGGGCCAACGTCCTGACTTTC.

This chain uses TRBV21-1 with TRBJ2-5; TRBD1 reflects the table's D call only, with no check against the DNA. TRBV21-1 is an annotated pseudogene. The CDR3 has 15 residues. This CDR3 reads CASTKDKGIFGTQYF. For the CDR3, the DNA is TGTGCCAGCACCAAGGACAAAGGAATATTTGGGACCCAGTACTTC.

A few counts support this clone. The gene calls are TRBV6-1 and TRBJ2-7; D remains ambiguous. Per germline, CDR1 MNHNS and CDR2 SASEGT. CDR3 size: 14 residues. The ends were cut back, 7 bases at V and 1 base at J, with 14 bases in the middle. The CDR3: CASNLKDGSYEQYF. The CDR3 nucleotides read TGTGCCAGCAATTTGAAAGACGGGTCCTACGAGCAGTACTTC.

This rearrangement joins TRBV10-1 to TRBJ2-5; D unresolved. The V and J ends lost 4 bases and 1 base respectively, with 13 bases between them. The V gene's germline CDR1 is WNHNN and CDR2 SYGVQD (reference sequence). The CDR3 sequence is 15 residues long. The CDR3 loop is CASSALKSIQETQYF. The DNA for the CDR3 is TGCGCCAGCAGTGCCCTAAAATCGATCCAAGAGACCCAGTACTTC.

The V gene is TRBV7-6, the J gene TRBJ2-2, with 10 positions matching TRBD1. CDR3 length equals 16 residues. From germline, CDR1 is SGHVS and CDR2 FNYEAQ. The ends lost 5 bases at V and 7 bases at J; junction bases unmatched: 10. DNA for the CDR3: TGTGCCAGCAGCGCCGACAGGGGGCAGGGAAACGGGGAGCTGTTTTTT. Its protein product is CASSADRGQGNGELFF.

J is TRBJ2-5 and V is TRBV6-1; D possibly corresponds to TRBD1 (6 bases). Germline V lookup: CDR1 MNHNS, CDR2 SASEGT. The CDR3 sequence is 13 residues long. V shed 4 bases and J shed 3 bases, with 9 bases lying between them. The CDR3 sequence: CASSGTAEETQYF. The CDR3 nucleotides read TGTGCCAGCAGTGGGACAGCTGAAGAGACCCAGTACTTC.

This clone was recorded a few times. This chain connects TRBV11-2 to TRBJ1-2; D uncertain. CDR1 is SGHAT and CDR2 is FQNNGV in the germline V gene. Between the trimmed V and J ends, which lost 4 bases and 2 bases, there was a span of 14 bases. This CDR3 comprises 15 residues. The CDR3 region has the DNA TGTGCCAGCAGCTGGTCCCAGGCGGGCAACTATGGCTACACCTTC. The encoded protein is CASSWSQAGNYGYTF.

This clone turned up a few times. The rearrangement links TRBV10-2 to TRBJ1-5; tentatively, D is TRBD1 (6 bases). Trimming took off 4 bases at V and 7 bases at J, with 11 bases between the two ends. CDR1 WSHSY and CDR2 SAAADI come from the germline V gene. CDR3 length equals 13 residues. The CDR3 nucleotides read TGCGCCAGCAGTGCGGGGAGGGGGCAGCCCCAGCATTTT. Its translation: CASSAGRGQPQHF.

This clone has a handful of counts. The V and J genes are TRBV7-9 and TRBJ2-3; perhaps TRBD1 as D (6 bases). Trimming pared 5 bases from V and 0 bases from J, leaving 21 bases between. Per germline, CDR1 SEHNR and CDR2 FQNEAQ (reference sequence). This CDR3 has 18 amino acids. The CDR3 DNA reads as TGTGCCAGCAGCCCCCGATCCCCACAGGGCCGTAGCACAGATACGCAGTATTTT. Translated, it gives CASSPRSPQGRSTDTQYF.

The chain links TRBV5-4 to TRBJ2-5, with 9 positions matching TRBD2. The CDR3 contains 15 residues. The germline gives CDR1 SGHNT, CDR2 YYREEE (reference sequence). The trim removed 0 bases at V and 0 bases at J, leaving 0 bases unmatched. The CDR3 nucleotides read TGTGCCAGCAGCTTGGTAGCGGGGGACCAAGAGACCCAGTACTTC. This encodes CASSLVAGDQETQYF.